This TCR beta chain is from a study of CD8 T cells in ankylosing spondylitis. Notes on this clonotype: The target antigen is unknown.

Whole-study findings and limits: Roughly eight highly homologous variants formed a TCR beta motif that appeared characteristic of ankylosing spondylitis blood.

Using quantitative 5'-RACE with molecular barcodes, the authors made TCR beta libraries. TCRdb reprocessed the 5' RACE reads via MiXCR and lists one record per CDR3 protein. The sample holds about 270,000 distinct CDR3 sequences, roughly 32% seen once. V lost 2 bases to trimming and J lost 0 bases, with 8 bases between them. Germline CDR1 reads SGHDN; CDR2 reads FVKESK. The CDR3 is 14 amino acids. The TCR originated in a male donor with ankylosing spondylitis or in good health (not recorded which). Sequenced: blood, either unsorted or a sorted T cell fraction (not recorded which). The V and J genes are TRBV14 and TRBJ2-7; no clear D. The CDR3 bases are TGTGCCAGCAGCCAATACGGCGTCTCCTACGAGCAGTACTTC. Protein: CASSQYGVSYEQYF.